The 18 T cell receptor beta chains presented below share a single source sample, sequenced in a study of beta chain features in type 1 diabetes. Study findings and constraints: All four CD4+ subsets of Type 1 diabetes patients contained TCRB CDR3s that were moderately but significantly shorter.

Of the isolated RNA, all was reverse transcribed, and so the sequenced material was expressed TCRB transcripts. TCRdb keeps only in-frame clones here, not all; method: immunoSEQ multiplex PCR. The sample lists about 340,000 clones, around 9.3% occurring once. The antigens for these receptors are not known. Input material: central memory CD4+ T cells from blood. Every receptor here comes from a man under 40 with type 1 diabetes.

The chain carries TRBV5-4 and TRBJ1-1; 9 bases map to TRBD1. This CDR3 spans 16 amino acids. With V trimmed by 0 bases and J by 4 bases, 7 bases remained unmatched. CDR1 and CDR2 from the germline V gene are SGHNT and YYREEE (reference sequence). DNA for the CDR3: TGTGCCAGCAGCTTGGGTACAGGGGGCGCACTCACTGAAGCTTTCTTT. Translation gives CASSLGTGGALTEAFF.

This clone has more than one count but fewer than ten. The gene calls are TRBV7-2 and TRBJ2-4, with D maybe TRBD2 (6 bases). There are 16 residues in the CDR3. Trimming removed 3 bases from V and 5 bases from J, with 17 bases in between. Germline V lookup: CDR1 SGHTA, CDR2 FQGNSA. CDR3: CASSLGGYGHENIQYF. The CDR3 region has the DNA TGTGCCAGCAGCTTGGGGGGTTATGGGCACGAAAACATTCAGTACTTC.

The rearrangement uses TRBV5-1 and TRBJ2-2, with D possibly called TRBD1 or TRBD2 (5 bases each). V lost 4 bases, J lost 4 bases, and 8 bases lay in between. CDR3 length equals 13 residues. CDR1 and CDR2 from the germline V gene are SGHRS and YFSETQ. Here the CDR3 DNA reads TGCGCCAGCAGCCGGGACCCCACCGGGGAGCTGTTTTTT. Translated, it gives CASSRDPTGELFF.

J is TRBJ2-6 and V is TRBV7-2, with D hard to call. Germline assignment: CDR1 SGHTA and CDR2 FQGNSA. Trimming left V 5 bases short and J 0 bases short, with 11 bases between. This CDR3 comprises 16 residues. CDR3 sequence reads: CASSVHLLSGANVLTF. The CDR3 DNA reads as TGTGCCAGCAGCGTACACCTACTCTCTGGGGCCAACGTCCTGACTTTC.

J is TRBJ2-1 and V is TRBV19, with 8 positions matching TRBD1. The germline CDR1 and CDR2 sequences are LNHDA and SQIVND (reference sequence). V was clipped by 6 bases and J by 10 bases; unmatched bases: 5. This CDR3 spans 12 amino acids. CDR3 sequence: CASSRQGWEQFF. In nucleotides, the CDR3 is TGTGCCAGTAGCAGACAGGGGTGGGAGCAGTTCTTC.

The rearrangement uses TRBV10-3 and TRBJ2-7; 7 nucleotides align to TRBD1. V was pared by 2 bases and J by 3 bases, with 4 bases of the junction left unmatched. The CDR3 sequence is 14 residues long. CDR1 is ENHRY, CDR2 SYGVKD, per germline. Written as DNA, the CDR3 is TGTGCCATCAGTGAGGTGCACAGGGGCTACGAGCAGTACTTC. Encoded protein: CAISEVHRGYEQYF.

This clone was detected a few times. The chain has TRBV14 and TRBJ1-4, with D unclear. Trimming took 1 base from V and 5 from J, leaving 11 bases between them. This CDR3 has 15 amino acids. CDR1 SGHDN and CDR2 FVKESK come from the germline V gene. The CDR3 sequence is CASSQGGRPNEKLFF. The CDR3 bases are TGTGCCAGCAGCCAAGGTGGCAGACCCAATGAAAAACTGTTTTTT.

The chain combines TRBV4-2 with TRBJ2-3; tentatively, D is TRBD1 or TRBD2 (6 bases each). The CDR3 is 15 amino acids. V was trimmed by 0 bases and J by 3 bases, leaving 10 bases between them. CDR1 is LGHNA and CDR2 is YNFKEQ in the germline V gene. The CDR3 region is CASSQEGGRTDTQYF. The CDR3 region has the DNA TGTGCCAGCAGCCAAGAAGGGGGGCGGACAGATACGCAGTATTTT.

V is TRBV28 and J is TRBJ2-7, with D tentatively TRBD2 (7 bases). CDR1 is MDHEN and CDR2 is SYDVKM in the germline V gene. This CDR3 has 12 residues. V gave up 6 bases and J gave up 6 bases, with 12 bases separating them. CDR3 residues: CASSSRGLEQYF. DNA for the CDR3: TGTGCCAGCAGCTCGCGGGGGCTCGAGCAGTACTTC.

The rearrangement links TRBV7-6 to TRBJ1-6; 7 bases match TRBD1. The trim removed 5 bases at V and 7 bases at J, leaving 8 bases unmatched. This CDR3 contains 15 residues. Germline lookup yields CDR1 SGHVS and CDR2 FNYEAQ. In nucleotides, the CDR3 is TGTGCCAGCAGCATTCGACAGGGACAGAATTCACCCCTCCACTTT. Encoded protein: CASSIRQGQNSPLHF.

This clone turned up a few times. This sequence joins TRBV5-1 and TRBJ2-7; perhaps TRBD1 as D (5 bases). Trimming took 1 base from V and 5 from J, leaving 7 bases between them. CDR3 length: 12 amino acids. Germline V gene lookup returns CDR1 SGHRS and CDR2 YFSETQ. The CDR3 nucleotides are TGCGCCAGCAGCTTGCTCAGGGACGAGCAGTACTTC. This codes for CASSLLRDEQYF.

Notes on this clone: This CDR3 is also generated by other DNA sequences in the sample. V gene TRBV2 combines with J gene TRBJ1-5; tentatively, D is TRBD1 (6 bases). This CDR3 region has 12 residues. CDR1 SNHLY and CDR2 FYNNEI come from the germline V gene. V was shortened by 7 bases and J by 5 bases, with 9 bases between the two germline ends. CDR3 coding DNA: TGTGCCAGCAAAGGGGGAGATCAGCCCCAGCATTTT. Amino acid sequence: CASKGGDQPQHF.

The table lists this clone with a few counts. V usage is TRBV6-6 and J usage is TRBJ2-7, with 10 bases aligning to TRBD1. The ends lost 8 bases at V and 5 bases at J; junction bases unmatched: 9. The germline V gene encodes CDR1 MNHNY and CDR2 SVGAGI (reference sequence). The CDR3 covers 14 residues. The CDR3 region has the DNA TGTGCCAGCCGAATGAACGGACAGGGGGACGAGCAGTACTTC. It yields the protein CASRMNGQGDEQYF.

The chain employs TRBV5-1 and TRBJ1-2; weak D call: TRBD1 (5 bases). Germline CDR1 and CDR2: SGHRS and YFSETQ. Between the trimmed V and J ends, which lost 4 bases and 4 bases, there was a span of 20 bases. This CDR3 contains 16 residues. DNA for the CDR3: TGCGCCAGCAGCCAAGGGACCGCCGGTCTGGTCTATGGCTACACCTTC. This translates into CASSQGTAGLVYGYTF. The complete variable domain, with remaining parts taken from reference TRBV5-1 and TRBJ1-2, reads KAGVTQTPRYLIKTRGQQVTLSCSPISGHRSVSWYQQTPGQGLQFLFEYFSETQRNKGNFPGRFSGRQFSNSRSEMNVSTLELGDSALYLCASSQGTAGLVYGYTFGSGTRLTVV.

This clone was picked up a small number of times. The chain combines TRBV6-5 with TRBJ2-2; D is undetermined. The CDR3 runs to 13 residues. Trimming pared 11 bases from V and 1 base from J, leaving 11 bases between. Germline-derived CDR1 and CDR2 are MNHEY and SVGAGI. DNA of the CDR3: TGTGCCGCTTTAAGAGGGAACACCGGGGAGCTGTTTTTT. It yields the protein CAALRGNTGELFF.

This sequence joins TRBV19 and TRBJ2-4; weak D call: TRBD1 (6 bases). The V end was cut by 7 bases, the J end by 4 bases, with 20 bases between. Germline CDR1 is LNHDA and CDR2 is SQIVND (reference sequence). The CDR3 loop spans 16 amino acids. CDR3 residues: CASKPGTPRGKNIQYF. CDR3 sequence (DNA): TGTGCCAGTAAGCCGGGGACCCCTAGGGGGAAAAACATTCAGTACTTC. Supplemented by reference TRBV19 and TRBJ2-4, the full variable domain reads DGGITQSPKYLFRKEGQNVTLSCEQNLNHDAMYWYRQDPGQGLRLIYYSQIVNDFQKGDIAEGYSVSREKKESFPLTVTSAQKNPTAFYLCASKPGTPRGKNIQYFGAGTRLSVL.

The sample holds a few counts of this clone. The DNA of the CDR3 is TGTGCCAGCAGGGGACTAGCCCCCGGGGAGACCCAGTACTTC. Translated: CASRGLAPGETQYF. V usage is TRBV6-5 and J usage is TRBJ2-5; 9 positions agree with TRBD2. J lost 5 bases, V lost 6 bases, and 7 bases had no gene match. Germline-derived CDR1 and CDR2 are MNHEY and SVGAGI. This CDR3 region has 14 residues.

With respect to this clone: This same CDR3 is encoded by further DNA sequences in the sample. The chain recombines TRBV7-8 with TRBJ1-5; D perhaps matches TRBD1 (5 bases). The CDR3 contains 13 residues. V lost 2 bases and J lost 5, with 7 bases in between. From germline, CDR1 is SGHVS and CDR2 FQNEAQ. In nucleotides, the CDR3 is TGTGCCAGCAGCTTACAGGGCGATCAGCCCCAGCATTTT. It specifies CASSLQGDQPQHF.